This entry concerns a single T cell receptor beta chain. Its antigen is currently unknown. This record belongs to a study of cytomegalovirus exposure and HLA in healthy donors. Study-wide results and limits: In vitro checks showed that a few CMV-associated chains really do target CMV antigens. An ancestry cluster, one associated with Asian ancestry, reportedly showed fewer N-insertions than the approximately 670-donor mean in a later analysis. A later analysis linked a missense variant in DCLRE1C to the trimming of TCR beta V and J genes.

The length of the CDR3 is 17 residues. Germline-derived CDR1 and CDR2 are GTSNPN and SVGIG (reference sequence). Trimming removed 4 bases at V and 5 bases at J, with 21 bases between. The PCR ran on 60 Vbeta and 13 Jbeta primers. Data came from immunoSEQ multiplex PCR; TCRdb stores just in-frame clones and leaves some out. Among roughly 110,000 clones, just over 70% were seen once, and the ten largest hold less than 0.95%. The gene calls are TRBV30 and TRBJ1-6; tentative D call: TRBD1 (6 bases). Specimen: PBMCs. This TCR was recovered from a boy aged 5-17 years in good health and CMV-seronegative. As DNA, the CDR3 is TGTGCCTGGAACTCTTTTCACAGGGATTTGGATAATTCACCCCTCCACTTT. Protein sequence: CAWNSFHRDLDNSPLHF. The whole variable domain, remainder taken from reference TRBV30 and TRBJ1-6, is SQTIHQWPATLVQPVGSPLSLECTVEGTSNPNLYWYRQAAGRGLQLLFYSVGIGQISSEVPQNLSASRPQDRQFILSSKKLLLSDSGFYLCAWNSFHRDLDNSPLHFGNGTRLTVT.